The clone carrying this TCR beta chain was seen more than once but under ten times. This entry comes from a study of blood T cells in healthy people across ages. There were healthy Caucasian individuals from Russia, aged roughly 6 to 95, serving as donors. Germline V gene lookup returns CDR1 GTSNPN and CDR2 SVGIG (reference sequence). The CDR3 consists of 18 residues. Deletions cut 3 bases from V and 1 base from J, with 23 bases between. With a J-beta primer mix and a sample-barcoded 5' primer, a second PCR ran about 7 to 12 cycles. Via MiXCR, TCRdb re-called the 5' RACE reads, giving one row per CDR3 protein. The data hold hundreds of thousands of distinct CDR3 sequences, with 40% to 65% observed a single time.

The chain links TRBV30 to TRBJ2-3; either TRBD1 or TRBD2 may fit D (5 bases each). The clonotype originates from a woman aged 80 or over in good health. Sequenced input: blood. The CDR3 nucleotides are TGTGCCTGGAGAGAACCGGGTCTTCCGAGGGGCCGCACAGATACGCAGTATTTT. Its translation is CAWREPGLPRGRTDTQYF.